A selection of T cell receptor beta chains follows, all from one sample in a study of blood T cell repertoires in COVID-19. The data were produced by immunoSEQ multiplex PCR, yet TCRdb's version contains in-frame clones alone and is incomplete. The profile shows under 300,000 clones, roughly 90% of them singletons. Material for sequencing was PBMCs or T cells enriched from blood (not recorded which). The source of these receptors is a woman aged 25 to 39 who had recovered from COVID-19. Each CDR3 is given with its conserved first and last residue. The D gene is left open where the match is weak. Clone size appears in some rows only: once, few, many, or a class for an expanded clone.

J: TRBJ1-3
D: TRBD1
size: .
V: TRBV6-1
CDR3: CASSEWTGSPGNTIYF
DNA: TGTGCCAGCAGTGAATGGACAGGGAGCCCTGGAAACACCATATATTTT

J: TRBJ2-1
D: .
size: .
V: TRBV30
CDR3: CAWSWASGWTEQFF
DNA: TGTGCCTGGAGTTGGGCCAGCGGCTGGACTGAGCAGTTCTTC

J: TRBJ2-3
D: .
size: .
V: TRBV28
CDR3: CASRRGDTQYF
DNA: TGTGCCAGTCGACGAGGAGATACGCAGTATTTT

J: TRBJ2-7
D: .
size: .
V: TRBV19
CDR3: CASSMGGVPYEQYF
DNA: TGTGCCAGTAGTATGGGGGGAGTACCCTACGAGCAGTACTTC

J: TRBJ2-3
D: TRBD2
size: once
V: TRBV5-1
CDR3: CASSIRLAGPDTQYF
DNA: TGCGCCAGCAGCATACGACTAGCGGGGCCAGATACGCAGTATTTT

J: TRBJ1-2
D: .
size: .
V: TRBV28
CDR3: CASTYSTGSWNYGYTF
DNA: TGTGCCAGCACCTACTCAACAGGGAGTTGGAACTATGGCTACACCTTC

J: TRBJ2-7
D: .
size: .
V: TRBV28
CDR3: CASRWGRSPTYEQYF
DNA: TGTGCCAGCAGGTGGGGGCGATCCCCGACCTACGAGCAGTACTTC

J: TRBJ1-2
D: .
size: once
V: TRBV18
CDR3: CASSPQGKHGGYTF
DNA: TGTGCCAGCTCACCACAGGGGAAGCATGGTGGCTACACCTTC

J: TRBJ2-7
D: TRBD2
size: .
V: TRBV7-8
CDR3: CASSPGLAPYEQYF
DNA: TGTGCCAGCAGCCCCGGACTAGCTCCCTACGAGCAGTACTTC

J: TRBJ2-3
D: .
size: few
V: TRBV9
CDR3: CASSVASTDTQYF
DNA: TGTGCCAGCAGCGTAGCTAGCACAGATACGCAGTATTTT

J: TRBJ2-7
D: .
size: .
V: TRBV7-3
CDR3: CASSLGGAPYEQYF
DNA: TGTGCCAGCAGCTTGGGGGGGGCACCCTACGAGCAGTACTTC

J: TRBJ1-6
D: .
size: few
V: TRBV18
CDR3: CASSRNRPTDSPLHF
DNA: TGTGCCAGCTCACGGAACAGGCCGACGGATTCACCCCTCCACTTT

J: TRBJ2-7
D: TRBD1
size: once
V: TRBV19
CDR3: CASPHYGRGTYEQYF
DNA: TGTGCCAGCCCTCACTACGGCAGGGGGACCTACGAGCAGTACTTC

J: TRBJ1-3
D: .
size: .
V: TRBV19
CDR3: CASSIGRQTLPGNTIYF
DNA: TGTGCCAGTAGTATTGGTCGACAGACTCTTCCTGGAAACACCATATATTTT

J: TRBJ1-2
D: .
size: .
V: TRBV27
CDR3: CASSPGAGAAYGYTF
DNA: TGTGCCAGCAGTCCAGGGGCGGGGGCGGCCTATGGCTACACCTTC

J: TRBJ1-5
D: TRBD1
size: .
V: TRBV6-5
CDR3: CASRRQGEFQPQHF
DNA: TGTGCCAGCAGAAGACAGGGTGAGTTCCAGCCCCAGCATTTT

J: TRBJ2-1
D: TRBD1
size: .
V: TRBV28
CDR3: CASTRQGSYNEQFF
DNA: TGTGCCAGCACAAGACAGGGCTCCTACAATGAGCAGTTCTTC

J: TRBJ2-3
D: TRBD1
size: .
V: TRBV7-2
CDR3: CASSLDRGSTDTQYF
DNA: TGTGCCAGCAGCTTAGACAGGGGTAGCACAGATACGCAGTATTTT

J: TRBJ2-1
D: .
size: .
V: TRBV30
CDR3: CAWSLSGNSYNEQFF
DNA: TGTGCCTGGAGTCTCTCGGGTAATTCCTACAATGAGCAGTTCTTC

J: TRBJ1-1
D: .
size: .
V: TRBV3-1/TRBV3-2
CDR3: CASSHHGRRTALEAFF
DNA: TGTGCCAGCAGCCACCACGGACGGAGGACAGCCCTTGAAGCTTTCTTT

J: TRBJ2-7
D: .
size: once
V: TRBV21-1
CDR3: CASSKKKLTSKSSGEQYF
DNA: TGTGCCAGCAGCAAAAAAAAGCTGACTAGTAAGTCCTCGGGCGAGCAGTACTTC

J: TRBJ2-7
D: TRBD1
size: .
V: TRBV14
CDR3: CASSQHKTGTYEQYF
DNA: TGTGCCAGCAGCCAACACAAGACAGGGACCTACGAGCAGTACTTC

J: TRBJ2-7
D: TRBD2
size: once
V: TRBV10-3
CDR3: CAIRGTSGSYEQYF
DNA: TGTGCCATCAGAGGGACTAGCGGGAGTTACGAGCAGTACTTC

J: TRBJ2-3
D: .
size: .
V: TRBV27
CDR3: CASSSWDTSTDTQYF
DNA: TGTGCCAGCAGTTCATGGGACACGTCCACAGATACGCAGTATTTT

J: TRBJ2-7
D: .
size: .
V: TRBV5-1
CDR3: CASMLGGASYYEQYF
DNA: TGCGCCAGCATGCTTGGTGGGGCTTCCTACTACGAGCAGTACTTC

J: TRBJ1-2
D: .
size: .
V: TRBV27
CDR3: CASRESPINYGYTF
DNA: TGTGCCAGCCGCGAGTCCCCGATTAACTATGGCTACACCTTC

J: TRBJ2-2
D: TRBD1
size: .
V: TRBV7-2
CDR3: CASSFTGALNTGELFF
DNA: TGTGCCAGCAGCTTTACAGGGGCCCTTAACACCGGGGAGCTGTTTTTT

J: TRBJ1-6
D: TRBD1
size: .
V: TRBV4-3
CDR3: CASSTEGAGGTSPLHF
DNA: TGCGCCAGCAGCACCGAAGGCGCAGGGGGAACTTCACCCCTCCACTTT

J: TRBJ2-7
D: TRBD2
size: .
V: TRBV2
CDR3: CASSPLGTSGTLEQYF
DNA: TGTGCCAGCAGCCCCCTAGGGACTAGCGGGACCCTGGAGCAGTACTTC

J: TRBJ1-2
D: TRBD1
size: .
V: TRBV19
CDR3: CASTMAWTGSGYTF
DNA: TGTGCCAGTACTATGGCCTGGACAGGGAGTGGCTACACCTTC

J: TRBJ1-5
D: .
size: .
V: TRBV21-1
CDR3: CASSNPQQGALGQPQHF
DNA: TGTGCCAGCAGCAACCCCCAACAGGGGGCGCTGGGTCAGCCCCAGCATTTT

J: TRBJ1-1
D: .
size: .
V: TRBV2
CDR3: CASRGPEAFF
DNA: TGTGCCAGCCGCGGGCCCGAAGCTTTCTTT